A single sample gave rise to the 29 T cell receptor beta chains below, sequenced in a study of spatial heterogeneity in lung cancer. Documented time point: sample taken at primary tumor resection. Unsorted samples of tumor, nontumor lung or frozen PBMC had their whole RNA sequenced. From the 5' RACE reads, TCRdb called clonotypes with MiXCR, one entry per CDR3 protein. Of about 85,000 distinct CDR3 sequences in the sample, approximately 20% are singletons; the top ten hold about 6.6%. The sequenced sample was PBMCs, obtained at surgery. The source of these receptors is a male donor with early-stage non-small cell lung cancer.

This clonotype came up a few times. J is TRBJ1-5 and V is TRBV28; 8 nucleotides line up with TRBD1. This CDR3 comprises 12 residues. CDR1 is MDHEN and CDR2 is SYDVKM in the germline V gene. V lost 1 base and J lost 16; bases outside the gene matches: 6. DNA for the CDR3: TGTGCCAGCAGTTTATTGACAGGGGCTCGTCATTTT. Translating it yields CASSLLTGARHF.

This clonotype was recorded a few times. The chain joins TRBV29-1 to TRBJ2-1; D not certain. Germline-derived CDR1 and CDR2 are SQVTM and ANQGSEA. This CDR3 region has 12 residues. Trimming shortened V by 3 bases and J by 5 bases, and 8 bases separated the two germline ends. DNA of the CDR3: TGCAGCGTTGACCCCCAGGACAATGAGCAGTTCTTC. Translation: CSVDPQDNEQFF.

The rearrangement joins TRBV29-1 to TRBJ2-3; 9 nucleotides agree with TRBD1. Germline lookup yields CDR1 SQVTM and CDR2 ANQGSEA. The CDR3 is 16 residues long. The V gene end was trimmed by 1 base and the J gene end by 8 bases; junction bases not matched to a gene: 13. The DNA for the CDR3 is TGCAGCGTTGAAGTTCCCGGGACAGGGAGCTTCCTTACGCAGTATTTT. It codes for CSVEVPGTGSFLTQYF.

This clonotype has more than one count but fewer than ten. The V gene is TRBV18, the J gene TRBJ2-7, with 7 bases matching TRBD2. This CDR3 spans 13 amino acids. CDR1 KGHSH and CDR2 LQKENI come from the germline V gene. Unmatched junction bases numbered 4, after V lost 3 bases and J lost 5 bases. In DNA form, the CDR3 reads TGTGCCAGCTCACCTACTCGGGGGGACGAGCAGTACTTC. Its translation is CASSPTRGDEQYF.

This clonotype was picked up a small number of times. This sequence joins TRBV6-4 and TRBJ2-1, with TRBD2 matching 8 bases. The CDR3 runs 17 residues. V lost 3 bases to trimming and J lost 4 bases; unmatched junction nucleotides: 11. The V gene's germline CDR1 is MRHNA and CDR2 SNTAGT. The CDR3 coding sequence is TGTGCCAGCAGTGAGTTCGCTAGCGGGCAGGAGTACAATGAGCAGTTCTTC. It codes for CASSEFASGQEYNEQFF.

V usage is TRBV4-2 and J usage is TRBJ2-7; D tentatively fits TRBD1 or TRBD2 (5 bases each). The germline CDR1 and CDR2 sequences are LGHNA and YNFKEQ. Trimming took 1 base from V and 0 from J, leaving 10 bases between them. CDR3 length: 15 amino acids. The CDR3 loop reads CASSQGGKSSYEQYF. DNA for the CDR3: TGTGCCAGCAGCCAAGGGGGGAAGAGCTCCTACGAGCAGTACTTC.

The chain has TRBV4-2 and TRBJ2-3, with D unclear. CDR3 length: 13 amino acids. The germline V gene has CDR1 LGHNA and CDR2 YNFKEQ. V lost 2 bases, J lost 3 bases, and 6 bases lay in between. The DNA of the CDR3 is TGTGCCAGCAGCCAACCCCCGACAGATACGCAGTATTTT. It translates to CASSQPPTDTQYF.

The rearrangement uses TRBV6-5 and TRBJ2-1; perhaps TRBD1 as D (6 bases). V dropped 1 base and J dropped 6 bases, with 10 bases sitting between them. Germline CDR1 is MNHEY and CDR2 is SVGAGI. The CDR3 is 14 residues long. The CDR3 coding sequence is TGTGCCAGCAGTTACTACAGGGAAGGCAATGAGCAGTTCTTC. This encodes CASSYYREGNEQFF.

CDR3 sequence (DNA): TGTGCCAGCAGCTTTGGAGGAGACAATCAGCCCCAGCATTTT. It specifies CASSFGGDNQPQHF. The chain combines TRBV7-2 with TRBJ1-5, with D uncertain. The CDR3 extends over 14 amino acids. Germline CDR1 and CDR2: SGHTA and FQGNSA. V was pared by 3 bases and J by 3 bases, with 9 bases between.

The chain couples TRBV7-2 to TRBJ2-7; TRBD1 agrees at 7 bases. The germline gives CDR1 SGHTA, CDR2 FQGNSA. The CDR3 sequence is 14 residues long. Losses at the gene ends were 6 bases for V and 0 bases for J; bases not matched to a gene: 5. The chain's CDR3 is CASSPGQYSYEQYF. DNA of the CDR3: TGTGCCAGCAGTCCGGGACAGTACTCCTACGAGCAGTACTTC.

The V call is TRBV9, the J call TRBJ2-7, with TRBD1 matching 9 bases. J lost 6 bases, V lost 2 bases, and 6 bases had no gene match. The CDR3 length is 14 residues. The germline gives CDR1 SGDLS, CDR2 YYNGEE. The CDR3 protein is CASSVGQGTVEQYF. The DNA for the CDR3 is TGTGCCAGCAGCGTGGGACAGGGAACGGTCGAGCAGTACTTC.

This clonotype was detected only a few times. V usage is TRBV6-4 and J usage is TRBJ2-2; TRBD2 matches 13 bases. Germline-derived CDR1 and CDR2 are MRHNA and SNTAGT. CDR3 size: 17 residues. Trimming at V came to 6 bases and at J to 0 bases, leaving 4 bases not matched to a gene. The CDR3 sequence: CASSQLAGGTNTGELFF. For the CDR3, the DNA is TGTGCCAGCAGCCAACTAGCGGGGGGGACGAACACCGGGGAGCTGTTTTTT.

The chain carries TRBV20-1 and TRBJ2-1; D possibly corresponds to TRBD1 (6 bases). Trimming removed 6 bases at V and 4 bases at J, with 16 bases between. The V gene's germline CDR1 is DFQATT and CDR2 SNEGSKA (reference sequence). The CDR3 is 14 residues long. CDR3: CSAETGSSYNEQFF. The CDR3, as DNA: TGCAGTGCAGAGACAGGATCCTCATACAATGAGCAGTTCTTC.

V gene TRBV7-9 combines with J gene TRBJ2-7; 10 bases match TRBD2. Germline CDR1 reads SEHNR; CDR2 reads FQNEAQ (reference sequence). The CDR3 extends over 15 amino acids. With 5 bases clipped from V and 5 bases from J, the junction kept 9 bases outside the gene matches. CDR3: CASSPESGRADEQYF. CDR3 in DNA: TGTGCCAGCAGCCCAGAGAGCGGGAGGGCCGACGAGCAGTACTTC.

The J gene is TRBJ2-2, the V gene TRBV12-3 or TRBV12-4, with D unresolved. Trimming removed 2 bases from V and 6 bases from J, with 7 bases in between. The CDR3 length is 13 residues. Here the CDR3 DNA reads TGTGCCAGCAGTTTATTTTCGGCCGGGGAGCTGTTTTTT. This gives the protein CASSLFSAGELFF.

The chain is built from TRBV5-6 and TRBJ2-7; perhaps D is TRBD1 or TRBD2 (5 bases each). Germline loops: CDR1 SGHDT, CDR2 YYEEEE. The CDR3 is 15 amino acids. Trimming cost V 0 bases and J 0 bases, with 10 bases left between them. CDR3 residues: CASSLAGASSYEQYF. In DNA form, the CDR3 reads TGTGCCAGCAGCTTGGCCGGGGCGAGCTCCTACGAGCAGTACTTC.

The rearrangement joins TRBV29-1 to TRBJ2-7; a weak D match, TRBD1 (5 bases). Per the germline V gene, CDR1 is SQVTM and CDR2 is ANQGSEA. The germline V and J ends were trimmed by 4 bases and 2 bases, with 12 bases remaining between them. There are 13 residues in the CDR3. The CDR3 sequence is CSVVGTGAYEQYF. As DNA, the CDR3 is TGCAGCGTTGTGGGTACAGGAGCCTACGAGCAGTACTTC.

This clonotype came up a few times. The chain is built from TRBV19 and TRBJ1-5; 9 nucleotides line up with TRBD1. V lost 6 bases to trimming and J lost 7 bases; unmatched junction nucleotides: 13. Looked up from germline, CDR1 is LNHDA and CDR2 is SQIVND (reference sequence). CDR3 length: 16 amino acids. The CDR3 nucleotides are TGTGCCAGTAGAAAACCCGGGACAGGGTCGGAGCAGCCCCAGCATTTT. Amino acids: CASRKPGTGSEQPQHF.

Written as DNA, the CDR3 is TGTGCCAGCACCATAACCGGACTAGCCTCCTACAATGAGCAGTTCTTC. Its translation: CASTITGLASYNEQFF. The gene calls are TRBV28 and TRBJ2-1; 8 bases map to TRBD2. CDR1 and CDR2 (germline): MDHEN, SYDVKM. This CDR3 is 16 amino acids long. V trimming: 7 bases; J trimming: 0 bases; junction bases outside the gene matches: 8.

The gene calls are TRBV4-3 and TRBJ1-3; TRBD1 agrees at 7 bases. The CDR3 sequence is 14 residues long. V lost 2 bases to trimming and J lost 5 bases; unmatched junction nucleotides: 3. CDR1 LGHNA and CDR2 YSLEER come from the germline V gene. The CDR3 bases are TGCGCCAGCAGCCAATCGACAGGGAGAAACACCATATATTTT. This translates into CASSQSTGRNTIYF.

This clonotype has more than one count but fewer than ten. One junction end does not reproduce the germline sequence, and a read error may be involved. The V and J genes are TRBV7-7 and TRBJ2-2; TRBD1 agrees at 10 bases. The CDR3 spans 14 residues. Germline values: CDR1 SSHAT, CDR2 FNYEAQ (reference sequence). The CDR3 sequence is CASSLGQGSGELFF. The DNA of the CDR3 is TGTGCTAGCAGCTTGGGACAGGGGTCCGGGGAGCTGTTTTTT.

The rearrangement uses TRBV20-1 and TRBJ2-7, with TRBD1 as a possible D gene (7 bases). Trimming stripped 3 bases from V and 6 bases from J, with 12 bases between. CDR3 length: 12 amino acids. Germline V gene data show CDR1 as DFQATT and CDR2 as SNEGSKA (reference sequence). Written as DNA, the CDR3 is TGCAGTGCTAGGCAGGGGGGCGGCGAGCAGTACTTC. Amino acids: CSARQGGGEQYF.

This clonotype showed up just a few times. V usage is TRBV10-3 and J usage is TRBJ1-4; TRBD1 aligns across 8 bases. The junction had 1 base not matched to a gene; V was cut back by 2 bases and J by 5 bases. This CDR3 is 14 amino acids long. Germline V lookup: CDR1 ENHRY, CDR2 SYGVKD. The CDR3, as DNA: TGTGCCATCAGTGAGGCAGGGGGCAATGAAAAACTGTTTTTT. Its translation: CAISEAGGNEKLFF.

This clonotype has more than one count but fewer than ten. This sequence joins TRBV18 and TRBJ2-3; tentatively, D is TRBD1 (6 bases). The germline V gene encodes CDR1 KGHSH and CDR2 LQKENI. The V and J ends lost 2 bases and 1 base respectively, with 7 bases between them. This CDR3 comprises 14 residues. The CDR3 protein is CASSPGGGTDTQYF. The CDR3 DNA is TGTGCCAGCTCACCAGGGGGCGGCACAGATACGCAGTATTTT. Full variable domain (outside the CDR3, taken from reference TRBV18 and TRBJ2-3): NAGVMQNPRHLVRRRGQEARLRCSPMKGHSHVYWYRQLPEEGLKFMVYLQKENIIDESGMPKERFSAEFPKEGPSILRIQQVVRGDSAAYFCASSPGGGTDTQYFGPGTRLTVL.

This clonotype was picked up a small number of times. The chain employs TRBV4-3 and TRBJ2-5; 7 positions agree with TRBD2. With V trimmed by 1 base and J by 2 bases, 7 bases remained unmatched. The CDR3 has 16 amino acids. Looked up from germline, CDR1 is LGHNA and CDR2 is YSLEER. The CDR3 region has the DNA TGCGCCAGCAGCCAAGGTTGGCTAGCGGTACAAGAGACCCAGTACTTC. Its protein is CASSQGWLAVQETQYF.

This clonotype was found many times. The V and J genes are TRBV6-1 and TRBJ1-6; D ambiguous. With 5 bases removed from V and 8 bases from J, the gap between germline ends came to 10 bases. The CDR3 is 13 amino acids. Germline V gene data show CDR1 as MNHNS and CDR2 as SASEGT. The CDR3: CASSSKKDSPLHF. The DNA for the CDR3 is TGTGCCAGCAGTTCTAAAAAGGATTCACCCCTCCACTTT.

V is TRBV7-6 and J is TRBJ2-1; 11 positions match TRBD2. This CDR3 comprises 14 residues. Trimming took 2 bases from V and 15 from J; bases not matched to a gene: 9. The germline V gene has CDR1 SGHVS and CDR2 FNYEAQ. Here the CDR3 reads CASSLQLAGGLLFF. DNA of the CDR3: TGTGCCAGCAGCTTACAGCTAGCGGGAGGCCTCCTGTTCTTC.

This rearrangement joins TRBV7-9 to TRBJ2-2; 10 nucleotides align to TRBD2. Germline lookup yields CDR1 SEHNR and CDR2 FQNEAQ (reference sequence). The CDR3 is 16 amino acids. V shed 3 bases and J 4 bases; nucleotides not matched to a gene: 5. The CDR3: CASSFRSGRGTGELFF. CDR3 bases: TGTGCCAGCAGCTTCCGAAGCGGGAGGGGCACCGGGGAGCTGTTTTTT.

This clonotype was recorded a few times. The chain links TRBV6-6 to TRBJ1-1, with unresolved D. The V gene's germline CDR1 is MNHNY and CDR2 SVGAGI (reference sequence). The CDR3 totals 15 residues. The V gene lost 6 bases and the J gene lost 0 bases, with 14 bases spanning the gap. The CDR3 sequence: CASSLQDMLNTEAFF. The CDR3 DNA is TGTGCCAGCAGCTTACAAGACATGTTGAACACTGAAGCTTTCTTT.